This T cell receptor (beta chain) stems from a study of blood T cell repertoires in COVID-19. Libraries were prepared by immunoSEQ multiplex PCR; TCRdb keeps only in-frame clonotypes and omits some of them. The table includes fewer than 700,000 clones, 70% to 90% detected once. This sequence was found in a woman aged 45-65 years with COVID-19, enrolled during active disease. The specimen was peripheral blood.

In DNA, the CDR3 is TGTGCCAGCAGCCAATGGGCGACCGCGGGGGGCACTGAAGCTTTCTTT. It specifies CASSQWATAGGTEAFF. The V gene is TRBV3-1 (or the pseudogene TRBV3-2), the J gene TRBJ1-1; the D gene is possibly TRBD1 (5 bases). Between the trimmed V and J ends, which lost 2 bases and 4 bases, there was a span of 17 bases. The CDR3 has 16 amino acids. The germline V gene has CDR1 LGHDT and CDR2 YNNKEL (reference sequence).